Reported below is one T cell receptor (beta chain). The data were obtained in a study of blood T cell repertoires in COVID-19. J was trimmed by 7 bases and V by 5 bases; bases with no gene match: 13. Germline V gives CDR1 SGHAT, CDR2 FQNNGV. CDR3 size: 15 residues. Authors' processing steps: Nucleated cell counts were estimated from reference gene primer amplification. Measured with immunoSEQ multiplex PCR; TCRdb has only the in-frame clones, and not every one. The V and J calls and clone size were taken over from that table, and D and trimming were inferred from the DNA. The repertoire holds around 100,000 clones, with more than 75% as singletons.

The sequenced sample consisted of peripheral blood. The V gene is TRBV11-2, the J gene TRBJ1-2, with 7 bases identical to TRBD1. This TCR was recovered from a human donor in a cohort sampled during active COVID-19. CDR3 residues: CASSAITGEWRGYTF. For the CDR3, the DNA is TGTGCCAGCAGCGCGATCACAGGGGAATGGCGTGGCTACACCTTC. The whole variable domain, remainder taken from reference TRBV11-2 and TRBJ1-2, is EAGVAQSPRYKIIEKRQSVAFWCNPISGHATLYWYQQILGQGPKLLIQFQNNGVVDDSQLPKDRFSAERLKGVDSTLKIQPAKLEDSAVYLCASSAITGEWRGYTFGSGTRLTVV.